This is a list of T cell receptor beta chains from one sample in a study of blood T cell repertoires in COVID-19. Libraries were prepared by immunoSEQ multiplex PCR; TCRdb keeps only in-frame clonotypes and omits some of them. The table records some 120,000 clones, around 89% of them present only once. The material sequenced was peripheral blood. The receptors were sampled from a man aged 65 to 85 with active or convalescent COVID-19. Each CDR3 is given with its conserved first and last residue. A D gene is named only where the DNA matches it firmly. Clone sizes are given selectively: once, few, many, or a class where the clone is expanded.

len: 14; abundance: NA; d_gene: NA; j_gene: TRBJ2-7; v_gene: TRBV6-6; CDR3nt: TGTGCCAGCAGTATGACGACAGGCTCCTACGAGCAGTACTTC; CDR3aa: CASSMTTGSYEQYF
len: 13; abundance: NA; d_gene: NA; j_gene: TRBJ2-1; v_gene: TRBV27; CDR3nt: TGTGCCAGCAGTTTACCCCCTTACAATGAGCAGTTCTTC; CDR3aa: CASSLPPYNEQFF
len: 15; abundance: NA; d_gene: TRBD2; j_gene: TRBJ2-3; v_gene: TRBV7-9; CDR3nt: TGTGCCAGCAGCCCCGGACTAGCGGGAGCAGATACGCAGTATTTT; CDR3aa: CASSPGLAGADTQYF
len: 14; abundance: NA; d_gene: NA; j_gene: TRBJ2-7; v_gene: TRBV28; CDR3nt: TGTGCCAGCAGTCACCTGACAGGCTCCTACGAGCAGTACTTC; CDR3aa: CASSHLTGSYEQYF
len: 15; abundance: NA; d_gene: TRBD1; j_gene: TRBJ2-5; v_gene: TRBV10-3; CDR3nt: TGTGCCATCAGTGCTCCCCGGGACAGGCAAGAGACCCAGTACTTC; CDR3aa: CAISAPRDRQETQYF
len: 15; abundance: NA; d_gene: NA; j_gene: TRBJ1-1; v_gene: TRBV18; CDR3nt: TGTGCCAGCTCACCGCAACAGGCTAACTCGAATGAAGCTTTCTTT; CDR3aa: CASSPQQANSNEAFF
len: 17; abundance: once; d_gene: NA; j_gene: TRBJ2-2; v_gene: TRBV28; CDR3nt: TGTGCCAGCCATGTCGGAGGGGCTAGGGGAAACACCGGGGAGCTGTTTTTT; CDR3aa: CASHVGGARGNTGELFF
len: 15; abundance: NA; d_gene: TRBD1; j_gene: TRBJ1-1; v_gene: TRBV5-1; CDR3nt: TGCGCCAGCAGCGCCACAGGGGACTTGAACACTGAAGCTTTCTTT; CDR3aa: CASSATGDLNTEAFF
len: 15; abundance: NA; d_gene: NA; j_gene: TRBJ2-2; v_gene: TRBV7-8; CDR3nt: TGTGCCAGCAGCTTAGTGGGGGGGAACACCGGGGAGCTGTTTTTT; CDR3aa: CASSLVGGNTGELFF
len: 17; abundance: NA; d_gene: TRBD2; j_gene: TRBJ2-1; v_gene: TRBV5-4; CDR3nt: TGTGCCAGCAGCTCCGGGACTAGCGGGAGAGGGAGGAATGAGCAGTTCTTC; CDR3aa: CASSSGTSGRGRNEQFF
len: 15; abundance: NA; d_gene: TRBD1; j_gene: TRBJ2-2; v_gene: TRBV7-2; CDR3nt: TGTGCCAGCAGCTCGGGACAGGGTGGCACCGGGGAGCTGTTTTTT; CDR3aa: CASSSGQGGTGELFF
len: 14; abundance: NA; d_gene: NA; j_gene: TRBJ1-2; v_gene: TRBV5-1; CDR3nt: TGCGCCAGCAGCTTGGCCGAGTCTAACTATGGCTACACCTTC; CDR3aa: CASSLAESNYGYTF
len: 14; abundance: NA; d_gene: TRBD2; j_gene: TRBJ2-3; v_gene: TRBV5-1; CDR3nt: TGCGCCAGCAGCTTGTGGGGAGGGCGGGATACGCAGTATTTT; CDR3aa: CASSLWGGRDTQYF
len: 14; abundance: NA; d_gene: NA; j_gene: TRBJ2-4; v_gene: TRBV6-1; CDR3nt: TGTGCCAGCAGTGAATGGGAGTTGAAAAACATTCAGTACTTC; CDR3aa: CASSEWELKNIQYF
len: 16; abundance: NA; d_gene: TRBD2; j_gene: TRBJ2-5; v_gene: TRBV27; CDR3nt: TGTGCCAGCAGTTTTTATAGCGGGGGAACAAAAGAGACCCAGTACTTC; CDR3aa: CASSFYSGGTKETQYF
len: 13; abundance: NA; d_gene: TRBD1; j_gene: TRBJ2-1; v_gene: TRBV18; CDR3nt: TGTGCCTCCACCGGACAGGGGACTAATGAGCAGTTCTTC; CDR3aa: CASTGQGTNEQFF
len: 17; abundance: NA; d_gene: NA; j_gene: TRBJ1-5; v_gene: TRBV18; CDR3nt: TGTGCCAGCTCACCACCGTCGGACTCTAGTAGCAATCAGCCCCAGCATTTT; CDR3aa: CASSPPSDSSSNQPQHF
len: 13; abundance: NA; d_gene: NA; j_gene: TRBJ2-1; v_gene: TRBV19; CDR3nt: TGTGCCAGTAGTACGTCGCGGGCAAACGAGCAGTTCTTC; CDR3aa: CASSTSRANEQFF
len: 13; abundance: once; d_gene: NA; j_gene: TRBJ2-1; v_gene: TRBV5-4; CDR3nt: TGTGCCAGCGAACAGCGGCCCTACAATGAGCAGTTCTTC; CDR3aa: CASEQRPYNEQFF
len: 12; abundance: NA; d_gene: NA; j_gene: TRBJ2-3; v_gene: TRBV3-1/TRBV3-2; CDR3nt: TGTGCCAGCAGCCAGGGGGCCTCCACACAGTATTTT; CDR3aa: CASSQGASTQYF
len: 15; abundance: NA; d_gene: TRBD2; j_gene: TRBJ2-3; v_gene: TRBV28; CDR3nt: TGTGCCAGCAGTCCTAGCGGGAGGGGGGATATAGCGCAGTATTTT; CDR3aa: CASSPSGRGDIAQYF
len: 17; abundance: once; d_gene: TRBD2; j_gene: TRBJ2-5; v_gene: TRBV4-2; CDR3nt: TGTGCCAGCAGCCAAGGGTCTAGACTAGCGGGAGGAGAGACCCAGTACTTC; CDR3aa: CASSQGSRLAGGETQYF
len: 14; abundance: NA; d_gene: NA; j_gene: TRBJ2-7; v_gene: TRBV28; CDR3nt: TGTGCCACCCTCGGCCCAGGCACCTCCTACGAGCAGTACTTC; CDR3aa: CATLGPGTSYEQYF
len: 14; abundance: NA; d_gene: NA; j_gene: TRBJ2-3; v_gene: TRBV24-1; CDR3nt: TGTGCCACCAGTGCCGGGGAGGTCACAGATACGCAGTATTTT; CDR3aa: CATSAGEVTDTQYF
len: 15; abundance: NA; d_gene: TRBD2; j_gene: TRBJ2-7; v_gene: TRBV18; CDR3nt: TGTGCCAGCTCAGGAACTAGCGGGAGTTCTTACGAGCAGTACTTC; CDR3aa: CASSGTSGSSYEQYF
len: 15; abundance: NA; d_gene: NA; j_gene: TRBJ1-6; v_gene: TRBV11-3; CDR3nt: TGTGCCAGCAGCCCTAGGACTCGCTCTAATTCACCCCTCCACTTT; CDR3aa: CASSPRTRSNSPLHF
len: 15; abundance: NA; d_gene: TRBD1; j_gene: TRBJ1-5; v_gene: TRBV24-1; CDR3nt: TGTGCCACCAGTGATACAGGGGATAGCAATCAGCCCCAGCATTTT; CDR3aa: CATSDTGDSNQPQHF
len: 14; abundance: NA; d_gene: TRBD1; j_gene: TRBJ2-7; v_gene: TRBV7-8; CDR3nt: TGTGCCAGCAGCTTCCGGGACAGCGCCTACGAGCAGTACTTC; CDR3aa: CASSFRDSAYEQYF
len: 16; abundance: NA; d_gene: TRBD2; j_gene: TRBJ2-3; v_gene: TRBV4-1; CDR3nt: TGCGCCAGCAGCCAAGTACTAGCGGGAGGTTCAGATACGCAGTATTTT; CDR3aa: CASSQVLAGGSDTQYF
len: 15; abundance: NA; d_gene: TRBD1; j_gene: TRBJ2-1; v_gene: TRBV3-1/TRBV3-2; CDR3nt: TGTGCCAGCAGCTCCAGGGGGAAAGCCTACAATGAGCAGTTCTTC; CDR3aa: CASSSRGKAYNEQFF
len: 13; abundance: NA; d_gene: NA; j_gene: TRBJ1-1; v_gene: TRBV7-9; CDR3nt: TGTGCCAGCAGCTTCCAGATGAACACTGAAGCTTTCTTT; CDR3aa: CASSFQMNTEAFF
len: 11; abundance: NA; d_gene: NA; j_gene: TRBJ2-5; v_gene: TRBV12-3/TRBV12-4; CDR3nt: TGTGCCAGCAGTTTCAGGGAGACCCAGTACTTC; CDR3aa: CASSFRETQYF
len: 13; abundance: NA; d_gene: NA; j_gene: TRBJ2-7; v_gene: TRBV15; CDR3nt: TGTGCCACCAGCCAGGGGGGTGGCTACGAGCAGTACTTC; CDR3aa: CATSQGGGYEQYF